A single sample is the source of the 22 T cell receptor beta chains below, sequenced in a study of graft-versus-host responses after intestinal transplantation. Only in-frame clones appear in the TCRdb table, and some are missing; sequencing was by immunoSEQ multiplex PCR. The data contain fewer than 100,000 clones, around 88% of them seen just once; the ten biggest clones take up over 1.3%. The source material was PBMCs, sampled 255 days after intestinal transplant. The source of these receptors is a human patient who received an intestinal transplant, so some T cells may come from the graft donor.

Remarks on this clone: The same CDR3 also results from other DNA sequences found in this sample. V and J are TRBV18 and TRBJ1-1, with 10 bases identical to TRBD1. The V and J ends lost 3 bases and 5 bases, in that order; junction bases with no gene match: 6. Germline V gene sequence: CDR1 KGHSH, CDR2 LQKENI. CDR3 size: 15 residues. This chain's CDR3 is CASSPRDRGWTEAFF. The CDR3 coding sequence is TGTGCCAGCTCACCTCGGGACAGGGGATGGACTGAAGCTTTCTTT.

V gene TRBV28 combines with J gene TRBJ1-5, with a weak D call TRBD1 (5 bases). The CDR3 consists of 13 residues. Deletions cut 5 bases from V and 4 bases from J, with 9 bases between. Looked up from germline, CDR1 is MDHEN and CDR2 is SYDVKM. CDR3 sequence (DNA): TGTGCCAGCAGTCCCCAGGGAAATCAGCCCCAGCATTTT. Translated, it gives CASSPQGNQPQHF.

This clone showed up just once. The chain has TRBV1 and TRBJ2-7; TRBD2, as called in the table, went unchecked against the DNA. TRBV1 is a known pseudogene. This CDR3 spans 12 amino acids. DNA for the CDR3: TGCACCAGCAGCCCGGAAGACTTCGAGCAGTACGTC. Amino acids: CTSSPEDFEQYV.

J is TRBJ1-3 and V is TRBV25-1, with D uncertain. Trimming took 3 bases from V and 0 from J, leaving 6 bases between them. The CDR3 is 14 residues long. In germline, CDR1 is MGHDK, CDR2 SYGVNS. CDR3 sequence reads: CASSEIDSGNTIYF. In DNA form, the CDR3 reads TGTGCCAGCAGTGAGATTGACTCTGGAAACACCATATATTTT.

In nucleotides, the CDR3 is TGTGCCAGCAGTTTATTAGGCGATGGGACAGGGCTATCACCCCTCCACTTT. Translating it yields CASSLLGDGTGLSPLHF. V is TRBV28 and J is TRBJ1-6, with 9 bases that match TRBD1. CDR1 and CDR2 from the germline V gene are MDHEN and SYDVKM. V dropped 1 base and J dropped 10; count of bases not matched to a gene: 11. This CDR3 region has 17 residues.

Only one count was recorded for this clone. The chain is built from TRBV5-5 and TRBJ1-1; the D is unclear. The V and J ends lost 2 bases and 7 bases respectively, with 15 bases between them. Germline assignment: CDR1 SGHKS and CDR2 YYEKEE (reference sequence). This CDR3 is built from 14 residues. The CDR3 coding sequence is TGTGCCAGCAGCTTATGGCTGGAGGACGGTGAAGCTTTCTTT. Its protein product is CASSLWLEDGEAFF.

The rearrangement uses TRBV27 and TRBJ2-7; 8 positions agree with TRBD1. Germline trimming cut 8 bases from V and 1 base from J; bases unmatched to any gene: 7. The germline CDR1 and CDR2 sequences are MNHEY and SMNVEV (reference sequence). The CDR3 contains 14 residues. This CDR3 reads CASRGQGRSYEQYF. DNA for the CDR3: TGTGCCAGCCGCGGACAGGGAAGGTCCTACGAGCAGTACTTC.

In this sample, this clone turned up a few times. The chain carries TRBV6-1 and TRBJ2-1; weak D call: TRBD1 (6 bases). Germline assignment: CDR1 MNHNS and CDR2 SASEGT. The CDR3 consists of 15 residues. Deletions cut 3 bases from V and 7 bases from J, with 16 bases between. CDR3 sequence: CASSELTGSGNEQFF. The CDR3, as DNA: TGTGCCAGCAGTGAGTTGACAGGTTCAGGAAATGAGCAGTTCTTC.

The gene calls are TRBV7-2 and TRBJ1-1; 7 nucleotides agree with TRBD1. The germline V gene has CDR1 SGHTA and CDR2 FQGNSA. The CDR3 totals 17 residues. After removal of 5 bases from V and 4 bases from J, the junction contained 16 bases not matched to a gene. CDR3 coding DNA: TGTGCCAGCAGCACCCGACCGCTGACAGGGTCGGGCACTGAAGCTTTCTTT. This encodes CASSTRPLTGSGTEAFF.

The chain carries TRBV19 and TRBJ2-7; maybe TRBD2 (7 bases). This CDR3 spans 14 amino acids. V was cut by 3 bases and J by 2 bases, with 11 bases left in between. Germline loops: CDR1 LNHDA, CDR2 SQIVND (reference sequence). CDR3 in DNA: TGTGCCAGTAGTATGGGCGGGGGCCCCTACGAGCAGTACTTC. This translates into CASSMGGGPYEQYF. The whole variable domain, filled in from reference TRBV19 and TRBJ2-7, reads DGGITQSPKYLFRKEGQNVTLSCEQNLNHDAMYWYRQDPGQGLRLIYYSQIVNDFQKGDIAEGYSVSREKKESFPLTVTSAQKNPTAFYLCASSMGGGPYEQYFGPGTRLTVT.

The CDR3, as DNA: TGTGCCAGCAGTGCAGCGACAGCGAACACCGGGGAGCTGTTTTTT. Translation gives CASSAATANTGELFF. V and J are TRBV2 and TRBJ2-2, with D possibly being TRBD1 (5 bases). The CDR3 is 15 amino acids. V lost 4 bases and J 0 bases, leaving 9 bases between the germline ends. The germline gives CDR1 SNHLY, CDR2 FYNNEI.

There are a few counts of this clone. V is TRBV6-1 and J is TRBJ2-7; TRBD2 aligns across 13 bases. V was pared by 8 bases and J by 2 bases, with 0 bases of the junction left unmatched. CDR1 and CDR2 from the germline V gene are MNHNS and SASEGT. The CDR3 has 13 residues. The CDR3 loop reads CASGTSGTYEQYF. DNA of the CDR3: TGTGCCAGCGGGACTAGCGGGACCTACGAGCAGTACTTC.

The chain links TRBV7-9 to TRBJ2-5, with D possibly being TRBD1 (6 bases). Germline CDR1 reads SEHNR; CDR2 reads FQNEAQ (reference sequence). The CDR3 spans 11 residues. The CDR3 DNA follows: TGTGTGGGGGCAAGAGGGGAGACCCAGTACTTC. Translation: CVGARGETQYF.

The V and J genes are TRBV7-8 and TRBJ1-2; 10 bases align to TRBD1. Germline CDR1 reads SGHVS; CDR2 reads FQNEAQ. After removal of 0 bases from V and 8 bases from J, the junction contained 12 bases not matched to a gene. The CDR3 has 17 amino acids. The CDR3 sequence is CASSLAHAGTGAFGYTF. DNA of the CDR3: TGTGCCAGCAGCTTAGCCCACGCCGGGACAGGGGCCTTCGGCTACACCTTC.

The CDR3 region has the DNA TGTGCCACCCTCTTGGGAGGGACCTATAATTCACCCCTCCACTTT. Translating it yields CATLLGGTYNSPLHF. The rearrangement links TRBV28 to TRBJ1-6; no firm D call. The CDR3 contains 15 residues. Trimming stripped 10 bases from V and 2 bases from J, with 15 bases between. Germline V gene lookup returns CDR1 MDHEN and CDR2 SYDVKM.

This rearrangement joins TRBV15 to TRBJ1-1; D not certain. Looked up from germline, CDR1 is LNHNV and CDR2 is YYDKDF (reference sequence). The CDR3 is 15 residues long. Trimming took off 5 bases at V and 6 bases at J, with 19 bases between the two ends. The CDR3 sequence is CATSPAGLPDAEAFF. As DNA, the CDR3 is TGTGCCACCAGCCCAGCGGGCCTCCCGGACGCTGAAGCTTTCTTT. The variable domain in full, with the rest retrieved from reference TRBV15 and TRBJ1-1, is DAMVIQNPRYQVTQFGKPVTLSCSQTLNHNVMYWYQQKSSQAPKLLFHYYDKDFNNEADTPDNFQSRRPNTSFCFLDIRSPGLGDTAMYLCATSPAGLPDAEAFFGQGTRLTVV.

This clone has a single count. This chain uses TRBV25-1 with TRBJ1-5; weak D call: TRBD1 (5 bases). CDR1 and CDR2 from the germline V gene are MGHDK and SYGVNS. This CDR3 has 15 amino acids. The V gene lost 1 base and the J gene lost 1 base, with 8 bases spanning the gap. CDR3 nucleotides: TGTGCCAGCAGTGAATTGGAGGGGAGCAATCAGCCCCAGCATTTT. Residues: CASSELEGSNQPQHF.

The chain uses TRBV9 and TRBJ1-2, with D perhaps TRBD1 (5 bases). Trimming took 0 bases from V and 6 from J, leaving 15 bases between them. The CDR3 spans 15 residues. In germline, CDR1 is SGDLS, CDR2 YYNGEE. The CDR3 coding sequence is TGTGCCAGCAGCGTAGATCAGGGAGGGCAGAATGGCTACACCTTC. Amino acids: CASSVDQGGQNGYTF. The whole variable domain, remainder taken from reference TRBV9 and TRBJ1-2, is DSGVTQTPKHLITATGQRVTLRCSPRSGDLSVYWYQQSLDQGLQFLIQYYNGEERAKGNILERFSAQQFPDLHSELNLSSLELGDSALYFCASSVDQGGQNGYTFGSGTRLTVV.

The rearrangement links TRBV29-1 to TRBJ2-7, with no clear D. This CDR3 spans 13 amino acids. The germline V gene encodes CDR1 SQVTM and CDR2 ANQGSEA. V was cut by 4 bases and J by 1 base, with 11 bases left in between. CDR3 protein: CSVGAQSSYEQYF. CDR3 DNA: TGCAGCGTTGGTGCGCAGTCGTCCTACGAGCAGTACTTC.

The V call is TRBV6-5, the J call TRBJ2-1, with 13 bases aligning to TRBD2. The CDR3 runs to 16 residues. Germline V gives CDR1 MNHEY, CDR2 SVGAGI. V shed 0 bases and J 5 bases; nucleotides not matched to a gene: 1. In nucleotides, the CDR3 is TGTGCCAGCAGTTACTCGGGACTAGCGGGAAACAATGAGCAGTTCTTC. The encoded protein is CASSYSGLAGNNEQFF.

This sequence joins TRBV6-4 and TRBJ2-3; D perhaps matches TRBD1 (5 bases). V was cut by 0 bases and J by 2 bases, with 9 bases left in between. The germline V gene has CDR1 MRHNA and CDR2 SNTAGT. CDR3 length: 15 residues. For the CDR3, the DNA is TGTGCCAGCAGTGACTCGGCAGGGCCCACAGATACGCAGTATTTT. Translation: CASSDSAGPTDTQYF.

The chain carries TRBV7-3 and TRBJ2-1; TRBD2 aligns across 7 bases. V shed 1 base, J shed 5 bases, and the junction held 8 bases outside the gene matches. This CDR3 spans 16 amino acids. The V gene's germline CDR1 is SGHTA and CDR2 FQGTGA. The CDR3 region has the DNA TGTGCCAGCAGCTTAAGGGGGACTAAGACGAACAATGAGCAGTTCTTC. Translation: CASSLRGTKTNNEQFF.